This TCR beta chain is from a study of OX40 agonist ivuxolimab in advanced cancers. Turning to the overall study: The costimulatory receptor OX40 (CD134) was targeted by ivuxolimab, a fully human IgG2 agonistic monoclonal antibody. Intravenous ivuxolimab was administered to patients every 2 weeks at six dose levels: 0.01, 0.1, 0.3, 1.5, 3 and 10 mg/kg. Among the roughly 52 dose-escalation patients, about 19 had hepatocellular carcinoma, 15 melanoma, 9 renal cell carcinoma and 9 head and neck cancer. In the dose-escalation cohort, over 65% of patients were male, and the mean age was about 55 years, with a range of roughly 20 to 85. Prior anti-PD-1, anti-PD-L1 or anti-CTLA-4 therapy was permitted, and less than 45% of dose-escalation patients had received checkpoint inhibitors. Partial responses occurred in three dose-escalation patients: two with cutaneous melanoma and one with hepatocellular carcinoma. The purpose of peripheral TCRbeta sequencing was to test whether ivuxolimab changed TCR sequence diversity and led to clonal T-cell expansion. The paper reports the monotherapy dose-escalation portion (N of about 50 patients) of the phase I ivuxolimab trial.

Patients with a history of autoimmune disease or receiving systemic immunosuppression were excluded from the trial. In every dose cohort, peripheral blood was drawn for TCR sequencing at baseline, cycle 4 day 1, and cycle 7 day 1. The samples were drawn from a first-in-human, open-label, multicenter phase I dose-escalation trial of ivuxolimab. Adults with locally advanced or metastatic head and neck squamous cell, hepatocellular, melanoma or renal cell carcinoma were enrolled in the trial. Before TCR sequencing, CD4+ T cells and CD8+ T cells from peripheral blood were sorted into separate populations. From the cysteine through the phenylalanine, the CDR3 covers 16 amino acids. The entry retains the CDR3 DNA only, 48 bases that are in frame from base 1. V loses 0 bases, J loses 7 bases, and the germline ends lie 18 bases apart. From a lookup of the germline V gene (reference sequence), CDR1 and CDR2 are LNHNV and YYDKDF.

For sequencing of the TCRbeta CDR3 region, genomic DNA was extracted from the sorted cells. The immunoSEQ Assay was used for sequencing of TCRbeta CDR3 regions. The table was pulled from immuneACCESS by TCRdb, which kept in-frame rearrangements only. Such tables lose some clones; where checked, under half of the loss comes from unresolved V genes, and the rest has no known cause. The sample data list just under 95,000 clones, and roughly 87% of these were observed just once. The ten largest make up over 0.3% of the sample. For this clone: This clone's antigen is unknown. Base quality data are lacking; no much larger clone is found one base away.

Study-level results and caveats: Low levels of normalized T-cell clonal expansion were also shown by some nonresponding patients. The antigen specificity of the clonally expanded peripheral T cells was not determined. On average, CD8+ T cells showed more expanded clones than CD4+ T cells after ivuxolimab. Partial responders in the 0.1-3.0 mg/kg groups had among the lowest normalized peripheral clonal expansion, especially among CD8+ T cells. At doses of 0.1 to 3.0 mg/kg, clonal expansion of both CD4+ and CD8+ T cells in blood was seen between baseline and week 6.

This sample comprised CD4+ or CD8+ T cells sorted from blood, obtained in a trial of the OX40 agonist ivuxolimab. The TCR was taken from an adult with an advanced solid tumor such as melanoma, head and neck, liver or kidney cancer. The sequence joins TRBV15 to TRBJ1-1, and perhaps TRBD1 as D gene, on 6 matching bases. DNA sequence: TGTGCCACCAGCAGAGATCTTGGGGTCGGGGGCGGTGAAGCTTTCTTT. This translates into CATSRDLGVGGGEAFF.